This T cell receptor beta chain was captured by sequencing in a study of beta chain features in type 1 diabetes. Study-wide background: Patients were similar to healthy donors in age and gender (as well as in cell yields). Study results and caveats: VDJ junctions from type 1 diabetes patients carried fewer insertions and larger deletions. Shortening of TCRB CDR3s, moderate but significant, appeared in all four CD4+ subsets of Type 1 diabetes patients. A closer apparent resemblance between naive, central memory and Treg TCRB repertoires was seen in patients than in healthy donors.

Note on this clone: Its antigen remains unidentified.

The study reverse transcribed the entire isolated RNA, so it sequenced expressed TCRB transcripts. TCRdb keeps only in-frame clones here, not all; method: immunoSEQ multiplex PCR. This table holds 100,000 to 150,000 clones, 9% found once. CD45RO/CCR7/CD25/CD127/CD95/CD27 staining was used to isolate CD4+ naive, central memory, regulatory and stem cell-like memory cells by sorting. Per the germline V gene, CDR1 is SNHLY and CDR2 is FYNNEI. The CDR3 is made up of 14 amino acids. The V and J ends lost 4 bases and 7 bases, in that order; junction bases with no gene match: 9. The receptor comes from a man aged 25-45 years with type 1 diabetes. The sample was central memory CD4+ T cells from blood. The chain combines TRBV2 with TRBJ2-7; TRBD2 agrees at 8 bases. CDR3 residues: CASSGGAGGQEQYF. The CDR3 nucleotides read TGTGCCAGCAGTGGTGGGGCGGGGGGCCAAGAGCAGTACTTC.